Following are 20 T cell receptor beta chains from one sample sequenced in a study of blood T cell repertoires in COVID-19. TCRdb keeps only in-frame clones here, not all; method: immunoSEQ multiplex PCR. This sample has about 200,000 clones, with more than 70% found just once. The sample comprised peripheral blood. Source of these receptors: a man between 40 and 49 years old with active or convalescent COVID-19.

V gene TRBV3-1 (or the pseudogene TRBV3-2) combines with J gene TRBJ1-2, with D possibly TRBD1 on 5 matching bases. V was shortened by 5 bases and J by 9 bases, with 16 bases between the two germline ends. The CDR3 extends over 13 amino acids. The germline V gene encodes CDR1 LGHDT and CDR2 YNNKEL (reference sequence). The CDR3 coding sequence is TGTGCCAGCAGCAAGTTGGGAGGGGATAGCTACACCTTC. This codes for CASSKLGGDSYTF.

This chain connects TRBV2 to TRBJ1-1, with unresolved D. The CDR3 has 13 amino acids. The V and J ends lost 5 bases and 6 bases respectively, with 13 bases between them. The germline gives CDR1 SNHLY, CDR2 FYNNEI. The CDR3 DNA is TGTGCCAGCAGTCCTTCATCGGTCGCTGAAGCTTTCTTT. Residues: CASSPSSVAEAFF.

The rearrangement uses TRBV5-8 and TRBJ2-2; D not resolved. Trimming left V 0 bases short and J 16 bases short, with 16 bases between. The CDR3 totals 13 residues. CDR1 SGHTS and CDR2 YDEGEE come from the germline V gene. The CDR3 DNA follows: TGTGCCAGCAGCTTGGACCGTGCGGTCAGTCCGTTTTTT. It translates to CASSLDRAVSPFF.

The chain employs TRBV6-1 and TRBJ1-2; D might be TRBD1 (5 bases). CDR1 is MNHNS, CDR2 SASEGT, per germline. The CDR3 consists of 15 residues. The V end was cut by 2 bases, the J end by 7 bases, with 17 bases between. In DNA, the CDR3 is TGTGCCAGCAGTGAACCCGGCATCGGACATGTTGGCTACACCTTC. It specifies CASSEPGIGHVGYTF.

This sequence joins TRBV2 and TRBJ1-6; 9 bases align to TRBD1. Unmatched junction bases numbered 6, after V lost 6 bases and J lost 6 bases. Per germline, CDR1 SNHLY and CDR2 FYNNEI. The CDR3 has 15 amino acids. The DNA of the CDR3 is TGTGCCAGCAGGACTACAGGGGGCCCTAATTCACCCCTCCACTTT. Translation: CASRTTGGPNSPLHF.

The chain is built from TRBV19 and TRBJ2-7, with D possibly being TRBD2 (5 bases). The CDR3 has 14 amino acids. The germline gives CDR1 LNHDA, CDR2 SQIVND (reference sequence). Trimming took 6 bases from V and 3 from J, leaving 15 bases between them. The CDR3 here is CASSQSRGVYEQYF. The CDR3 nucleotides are TGTGCCAGTAGCCAGAGCCGGGGAGTCTACGAGCAGTACTTC.

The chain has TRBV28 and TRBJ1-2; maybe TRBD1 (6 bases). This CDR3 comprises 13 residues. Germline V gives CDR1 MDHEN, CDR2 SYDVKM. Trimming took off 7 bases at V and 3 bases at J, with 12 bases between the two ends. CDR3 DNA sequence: TGTGCCAGCATTCGTCAGGGGTACTATGGCTACACCTTC. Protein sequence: CASIRQGYYGYTF.

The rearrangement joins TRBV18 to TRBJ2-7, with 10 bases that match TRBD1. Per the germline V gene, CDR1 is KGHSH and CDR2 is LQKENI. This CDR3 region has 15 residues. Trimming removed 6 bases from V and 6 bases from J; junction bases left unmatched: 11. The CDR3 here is CASSQVGTGEVEQYF. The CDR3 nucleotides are TGTGCCAGCTCTCAGGTTGGGACAGGGGAAGTCGAGCAGTACTTC.

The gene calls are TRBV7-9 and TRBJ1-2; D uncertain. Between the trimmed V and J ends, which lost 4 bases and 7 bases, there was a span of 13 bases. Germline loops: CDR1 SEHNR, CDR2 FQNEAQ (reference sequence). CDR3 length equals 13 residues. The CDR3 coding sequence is TGTGCCAGCAGCTCGCCCGGACTGCGTGGCTACACCTTC. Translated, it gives CASSSPGLRGYTF.

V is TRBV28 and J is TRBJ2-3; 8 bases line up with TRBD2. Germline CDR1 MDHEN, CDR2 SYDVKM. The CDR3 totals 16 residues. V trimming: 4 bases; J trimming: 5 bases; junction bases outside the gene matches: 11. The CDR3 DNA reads TGTGCCAGCAGTTCTCCGGGACTAGAAAGAAAAGATACGCAGTATTTT. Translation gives CASSSPGLERKDTQYF.

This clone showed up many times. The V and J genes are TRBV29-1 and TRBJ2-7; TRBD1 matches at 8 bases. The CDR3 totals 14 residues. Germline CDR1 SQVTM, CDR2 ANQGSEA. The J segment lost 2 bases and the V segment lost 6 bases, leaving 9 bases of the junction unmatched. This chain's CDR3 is CSVGKGQGAYEQYF. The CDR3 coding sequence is TGCAGCGTGGGGAAAGGACAGGGTGCCTACGAGCAGTACTTC.

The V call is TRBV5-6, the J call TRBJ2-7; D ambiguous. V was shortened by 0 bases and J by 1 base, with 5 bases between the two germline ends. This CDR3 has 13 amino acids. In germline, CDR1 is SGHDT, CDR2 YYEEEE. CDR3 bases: TGTGCCAGCAGCTTGGATAGATCCTACGAGCAGTACTTC. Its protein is CASSLDRSYEQYF.

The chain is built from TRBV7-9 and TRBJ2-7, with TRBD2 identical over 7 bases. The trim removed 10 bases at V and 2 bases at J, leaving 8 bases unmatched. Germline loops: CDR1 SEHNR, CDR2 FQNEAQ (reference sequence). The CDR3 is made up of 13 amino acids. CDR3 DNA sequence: TGTGCCACGACGGGGGGAGGGCCCTACGAGCAGTACTTC. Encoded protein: CATTGGGPYEQYF.

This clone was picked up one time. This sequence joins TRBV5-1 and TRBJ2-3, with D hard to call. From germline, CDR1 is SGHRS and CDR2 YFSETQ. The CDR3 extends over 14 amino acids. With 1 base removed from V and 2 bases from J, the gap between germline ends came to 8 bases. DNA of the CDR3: TGCGCCAGCAGCTTGATCGACTTCACAGATACGCAGTATTTT. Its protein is CASSLIDFTDTQYF.

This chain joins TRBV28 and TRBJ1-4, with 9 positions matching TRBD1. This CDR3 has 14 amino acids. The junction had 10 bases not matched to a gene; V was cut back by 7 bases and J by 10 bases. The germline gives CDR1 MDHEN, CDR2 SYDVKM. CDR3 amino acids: CASTLGQGRRKLFF. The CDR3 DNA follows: TGTGCCAGCACCCTGGGACAGGGAAGAAGAAAACTGTTTTTT.

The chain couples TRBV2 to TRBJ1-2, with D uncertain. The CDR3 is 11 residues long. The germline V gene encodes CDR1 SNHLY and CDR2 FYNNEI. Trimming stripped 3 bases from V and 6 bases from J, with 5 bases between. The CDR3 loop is CASSERDGYTF. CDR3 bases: TGTGCCAGCAGTGAGCGGGATGGCTACACCTTC.

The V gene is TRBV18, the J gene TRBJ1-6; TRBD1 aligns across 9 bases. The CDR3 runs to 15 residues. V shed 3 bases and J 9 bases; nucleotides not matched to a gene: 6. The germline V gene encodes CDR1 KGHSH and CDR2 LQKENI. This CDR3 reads CASSPWGQGASPLHF. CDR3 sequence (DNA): TGTGCCAGCTCACCGTGGGGACAGGGAGCTTCACCCCTCCACTTT.

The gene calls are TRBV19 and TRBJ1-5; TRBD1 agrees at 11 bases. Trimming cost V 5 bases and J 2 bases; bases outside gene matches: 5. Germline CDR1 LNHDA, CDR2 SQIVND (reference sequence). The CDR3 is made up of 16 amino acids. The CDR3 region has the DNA TGTGCCAGTAGTTCCAGGACAGGGGGCGGCAATCAGCCCCAGCATTTT. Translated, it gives CASSSRTGGGNQPQHF.

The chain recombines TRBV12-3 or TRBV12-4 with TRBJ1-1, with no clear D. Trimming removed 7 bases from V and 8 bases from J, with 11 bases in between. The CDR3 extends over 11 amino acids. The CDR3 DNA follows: TGTGCCAGCAAGGAGGCGAACGAAGCTTTCTTT. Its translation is CASKEANEAFF.

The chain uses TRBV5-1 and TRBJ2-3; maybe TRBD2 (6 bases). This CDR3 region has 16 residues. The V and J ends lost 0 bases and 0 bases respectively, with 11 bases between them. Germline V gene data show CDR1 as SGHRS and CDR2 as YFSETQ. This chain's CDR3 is CASSLGLDLSTDTQYF. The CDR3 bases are TGCGCCAGCAGCTTGGGACTAGATCTTAGCACAGATACGCAGTATTTT. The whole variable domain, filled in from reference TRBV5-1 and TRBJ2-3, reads KAGVTQTPRYLIKTRGQQVTLSCSPISGHRSVSWYQQTPGQGLQFLFEYFSETQRNKGNFPGRFSGRQFSNSRSEMNVSTLELGDSALYLCASSLGLDLSTDTQYFGPGTRLTVL.